This TCR beta chain stems from a study of shared clonotypes between healthy human individuals. Assay used: immunoSEQ multiplex PCR; TCRdb lists only in-frame clones, some missing. The data show 2.3 million or so clones, more than 85% seen once. Per germline, CDR1 GTSNPN and CDR2 SVGIG (reference sequence). This CDR3 has 15 residues. The ends were cut back, 5 bases at V and 0 bases at J, with 11 bases in the middle. The sequencing input was naive CD4+ T cells from PBMCs. Documented subset: CD45RA+ positively selected. The origin of this receptor is a man aged 18 to 29 in good health. Some clones in this sample may be carry-over from other donors' samples. The chain uses TRBV30 and TRBJ2-6, with a possible D match to TRBD2 (5 bases). In DNA form, the CDR3 reads TGTGCCTGGTCAATGGGGAGCTCTGGGGCCAACGTCCTGACTTTC. This gives the protein CAWSMGSSGANVLTF. The whole variable domain, filled in from reference TRBV30 and TRBJ2-6, reads SQTIHQWPATLVQPVGSPLSLECTVEGTSNPNLYWYRQAAGRGLQLLFYSVGIGQISSEVPQNLSASRPQDRQFILSSKKLLLSDSGFYLCAWSMGSSGANVLTFGAGSRLTVL.